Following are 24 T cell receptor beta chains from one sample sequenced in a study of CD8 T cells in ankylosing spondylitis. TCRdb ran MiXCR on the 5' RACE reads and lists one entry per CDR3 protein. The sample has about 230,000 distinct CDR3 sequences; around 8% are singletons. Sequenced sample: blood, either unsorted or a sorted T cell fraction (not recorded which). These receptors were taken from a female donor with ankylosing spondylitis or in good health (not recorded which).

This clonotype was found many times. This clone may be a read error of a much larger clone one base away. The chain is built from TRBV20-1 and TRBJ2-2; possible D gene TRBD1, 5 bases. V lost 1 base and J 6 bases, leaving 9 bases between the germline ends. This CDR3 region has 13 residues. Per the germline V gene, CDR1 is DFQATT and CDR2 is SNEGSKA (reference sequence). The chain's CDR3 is CSARGLRAGELFF. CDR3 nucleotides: TGCAGTGCTAGAGGCCTCAGGGCCGGGGAGCTGTTTTTT.

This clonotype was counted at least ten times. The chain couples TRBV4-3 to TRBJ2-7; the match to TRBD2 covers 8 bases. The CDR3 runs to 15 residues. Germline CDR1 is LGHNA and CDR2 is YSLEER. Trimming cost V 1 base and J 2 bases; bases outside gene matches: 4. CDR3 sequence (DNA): TGCGCCAGCAGCCAAGGGACTAGCACGACCTACGAGCAGTACTTC. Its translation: CASSQGTSTTYEQYF.

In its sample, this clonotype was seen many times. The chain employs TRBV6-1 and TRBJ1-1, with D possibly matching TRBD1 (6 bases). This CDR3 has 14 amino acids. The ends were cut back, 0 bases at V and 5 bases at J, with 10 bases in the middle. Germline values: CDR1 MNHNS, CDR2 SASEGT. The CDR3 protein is CASSEAPGATEAFF. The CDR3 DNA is TGTGCCAGCAGTGAAGCCCCGGGGGCGACTGAAGCTTTCTTT.

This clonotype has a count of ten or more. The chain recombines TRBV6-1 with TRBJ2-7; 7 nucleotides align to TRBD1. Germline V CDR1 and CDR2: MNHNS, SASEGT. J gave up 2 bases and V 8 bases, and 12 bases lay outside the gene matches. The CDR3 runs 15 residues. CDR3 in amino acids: CASLGRTGVTYEQYF. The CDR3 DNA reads TGTGCCAGCCTAGGACGAACAGGGGTAACCTACGAGCAGTACTTC.

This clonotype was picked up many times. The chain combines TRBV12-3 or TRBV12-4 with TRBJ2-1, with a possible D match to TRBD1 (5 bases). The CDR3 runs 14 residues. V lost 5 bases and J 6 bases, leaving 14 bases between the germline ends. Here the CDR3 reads CASSRSGPSNEQFF. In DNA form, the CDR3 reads TGTGCCAGCAGTCGCTCAGGGCCTTCCAATGAGCAGTTCTTC.

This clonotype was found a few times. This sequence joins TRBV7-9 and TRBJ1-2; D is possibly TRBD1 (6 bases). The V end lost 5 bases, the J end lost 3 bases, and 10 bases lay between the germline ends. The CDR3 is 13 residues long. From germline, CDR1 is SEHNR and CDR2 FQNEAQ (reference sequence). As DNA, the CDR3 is TGTGCCAGCAGCCCGGGACACGACTATGGCTACACCTTC. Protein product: CASSPGHDYGYTF. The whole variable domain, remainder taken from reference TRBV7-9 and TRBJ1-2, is DTGVSQNPRHKITKRGQNVTFRCDPISEHNRLYWYRQTLGQGPEFLTYFQNEAQLEKSRLLSDRFSAERPKGSFSTLEIQRTEQGDSAMYLCASSPGHDYGYTFGSGTRLTVV.

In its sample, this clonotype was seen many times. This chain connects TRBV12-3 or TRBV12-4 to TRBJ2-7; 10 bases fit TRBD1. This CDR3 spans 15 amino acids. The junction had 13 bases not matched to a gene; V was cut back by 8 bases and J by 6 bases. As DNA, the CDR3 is TGTGCCAGCCGCCTAGGGGGGGGACAGGGGAGCGAGCAGTACTTC. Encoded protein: CASRLGGGQGSEQYF.

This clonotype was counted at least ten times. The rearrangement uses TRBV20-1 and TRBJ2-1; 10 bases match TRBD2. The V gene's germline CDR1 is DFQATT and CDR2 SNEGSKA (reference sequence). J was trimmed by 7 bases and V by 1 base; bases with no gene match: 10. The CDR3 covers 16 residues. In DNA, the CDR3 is TGCAGTGCTAGAGCCAATCTAGCGGGAGAAGGGAATGAGCAGTTCTTC. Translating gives CSARANLAGEGNEQFF.

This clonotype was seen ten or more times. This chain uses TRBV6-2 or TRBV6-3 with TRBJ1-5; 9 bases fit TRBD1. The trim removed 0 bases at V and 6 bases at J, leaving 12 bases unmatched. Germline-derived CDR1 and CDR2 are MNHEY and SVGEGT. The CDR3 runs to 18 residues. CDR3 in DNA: TGTGCCAGCAGTTACTCGGGGAACAGGGGGCGCATTATTCAGCCCCAGCATTTT. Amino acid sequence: CASSYSGNRGRIIQPQHF.

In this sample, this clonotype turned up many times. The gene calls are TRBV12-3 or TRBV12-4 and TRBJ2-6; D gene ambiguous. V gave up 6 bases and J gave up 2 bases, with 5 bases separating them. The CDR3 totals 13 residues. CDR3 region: CASSVAGANVLTF. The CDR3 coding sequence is TGTGCCAGCAGCGTAGCTGGGGCCAACGTCCTGACTTTC.

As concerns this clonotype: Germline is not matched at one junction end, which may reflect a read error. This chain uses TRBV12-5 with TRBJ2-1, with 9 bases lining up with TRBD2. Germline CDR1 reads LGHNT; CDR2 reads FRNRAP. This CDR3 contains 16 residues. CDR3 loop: CTSGLVAGVSYNEQFF. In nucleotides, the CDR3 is TGTACTAGTGGTTTGGTAGCGGGAGTTTCCTACAATGAGCAGTTCTTC.

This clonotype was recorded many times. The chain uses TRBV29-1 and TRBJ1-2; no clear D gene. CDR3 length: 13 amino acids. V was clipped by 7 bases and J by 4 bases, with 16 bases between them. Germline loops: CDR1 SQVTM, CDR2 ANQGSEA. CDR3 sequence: CSASVGSGYGYTF. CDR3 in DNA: TGCAGCGCCTCAGTTGGGTCAGGCTATGGCTACACCTTC.

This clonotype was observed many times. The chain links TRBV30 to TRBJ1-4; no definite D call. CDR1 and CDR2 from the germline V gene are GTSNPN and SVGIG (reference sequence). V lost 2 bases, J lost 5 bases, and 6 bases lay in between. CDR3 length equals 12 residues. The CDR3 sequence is CAWSTVNEKLFF. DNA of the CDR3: TGTGCCTGGAGTACGGTAAATGAAAAACTGTTTTTT.

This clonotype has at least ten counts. The CDR3 DNA reads as TGCAGCGTTGAAGATCCGGGACAGAACCTTAATGAGCAGTTCTTC. As protein: CSVEDPGQNLNEQFF. The chain employs TRBV29-1 and TRBJ2-1; 7 bases line up with TRBD1. J was trimmed by 7 bases and V by 0 bases; bases with no gene match: 9. From germline, CDR1 is SQVTM and CDR2 ANQGSEA. This CDR3 contains 15 residues.

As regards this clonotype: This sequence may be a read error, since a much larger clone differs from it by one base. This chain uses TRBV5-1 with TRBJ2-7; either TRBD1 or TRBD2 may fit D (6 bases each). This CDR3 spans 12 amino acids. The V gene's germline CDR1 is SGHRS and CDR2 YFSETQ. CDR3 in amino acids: CASRSGAYDQYF. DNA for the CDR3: TGCGCCAGCAGGTCGGGGGCCTACGATCAGTACTTC.

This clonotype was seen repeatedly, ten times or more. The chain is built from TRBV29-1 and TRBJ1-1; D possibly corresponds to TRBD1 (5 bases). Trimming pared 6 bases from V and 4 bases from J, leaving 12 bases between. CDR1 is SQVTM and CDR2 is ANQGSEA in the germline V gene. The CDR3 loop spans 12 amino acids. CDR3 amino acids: CSVDAGSTEAFF. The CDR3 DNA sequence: TGCAGCGTGGACGCAGGGTCCACTGAAGCTTTCTTT.

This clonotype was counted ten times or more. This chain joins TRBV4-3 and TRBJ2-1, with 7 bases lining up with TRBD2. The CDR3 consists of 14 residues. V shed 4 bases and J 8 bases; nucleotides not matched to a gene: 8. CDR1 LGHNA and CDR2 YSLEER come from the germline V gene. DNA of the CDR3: TGCGCCAGCAGCCTCCGTCCGGGGAGGGATGAGCAGTTCTTC. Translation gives CASSLRPGRDEQFF.

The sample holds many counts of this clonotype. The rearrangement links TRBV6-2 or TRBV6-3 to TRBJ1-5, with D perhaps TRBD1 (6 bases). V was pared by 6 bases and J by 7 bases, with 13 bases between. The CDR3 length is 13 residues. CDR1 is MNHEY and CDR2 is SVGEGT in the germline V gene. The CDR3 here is CASSRGAVQPQHF. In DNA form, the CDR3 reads TGTGCCAGCAGCAGGGGAGCGGTCCAGCCCCAGCATTTT.

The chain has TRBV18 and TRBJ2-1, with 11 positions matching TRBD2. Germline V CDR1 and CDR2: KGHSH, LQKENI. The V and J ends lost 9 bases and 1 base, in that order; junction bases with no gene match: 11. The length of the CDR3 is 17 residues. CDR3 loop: CASLIGTSGSSYNEQFF. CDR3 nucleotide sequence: TGTGCCAGTCTAATAGGGACTAGCGGTTCGTCCTACAATGAGCAGTTCTTC.

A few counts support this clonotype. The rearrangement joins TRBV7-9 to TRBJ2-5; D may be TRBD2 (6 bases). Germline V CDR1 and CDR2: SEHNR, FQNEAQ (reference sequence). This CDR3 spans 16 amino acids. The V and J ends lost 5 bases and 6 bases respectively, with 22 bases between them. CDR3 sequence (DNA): TGTGCCAGCAGCCCCCCCGGTGGCCGGGGGATGAAGACCCAGTACTTC. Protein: CASSPPGGRGMKTQYF.

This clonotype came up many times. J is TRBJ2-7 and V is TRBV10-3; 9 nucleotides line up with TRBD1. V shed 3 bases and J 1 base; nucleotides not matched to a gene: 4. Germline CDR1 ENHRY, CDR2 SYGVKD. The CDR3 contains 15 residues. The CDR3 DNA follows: TGTGCCATCAGTGACCCGGGACAGGGTTCCTACGAGCAGTACTTC. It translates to CAISDPGQGSYEQYF.

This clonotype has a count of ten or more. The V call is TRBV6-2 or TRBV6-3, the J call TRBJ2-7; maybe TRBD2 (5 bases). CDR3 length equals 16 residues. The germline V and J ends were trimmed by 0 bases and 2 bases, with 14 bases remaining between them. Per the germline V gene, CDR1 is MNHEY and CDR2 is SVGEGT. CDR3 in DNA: TGTGCCAGCAGTTACTCAGGACTGCAAAATACCTACGAGCAGTACTTC. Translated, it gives CASSYSGLQNTYEQYF.

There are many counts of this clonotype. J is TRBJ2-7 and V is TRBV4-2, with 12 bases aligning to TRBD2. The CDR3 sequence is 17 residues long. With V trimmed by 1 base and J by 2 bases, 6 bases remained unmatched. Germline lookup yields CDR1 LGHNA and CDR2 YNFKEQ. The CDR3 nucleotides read TGTGCCAGCAGCCAAGCAGCCGGACTAGCGGGAACCTACGAGCAGTACTTC. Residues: CASSQAAGLAGTYEQYF.

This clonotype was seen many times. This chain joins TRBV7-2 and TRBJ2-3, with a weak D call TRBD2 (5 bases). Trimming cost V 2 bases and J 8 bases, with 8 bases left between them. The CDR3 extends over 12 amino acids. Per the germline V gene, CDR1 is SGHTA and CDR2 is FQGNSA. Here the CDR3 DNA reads TGTGCCAGCAGCTTACGGGCGGGTACGCAGTATTTT. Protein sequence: CASSLRAGTQYF.